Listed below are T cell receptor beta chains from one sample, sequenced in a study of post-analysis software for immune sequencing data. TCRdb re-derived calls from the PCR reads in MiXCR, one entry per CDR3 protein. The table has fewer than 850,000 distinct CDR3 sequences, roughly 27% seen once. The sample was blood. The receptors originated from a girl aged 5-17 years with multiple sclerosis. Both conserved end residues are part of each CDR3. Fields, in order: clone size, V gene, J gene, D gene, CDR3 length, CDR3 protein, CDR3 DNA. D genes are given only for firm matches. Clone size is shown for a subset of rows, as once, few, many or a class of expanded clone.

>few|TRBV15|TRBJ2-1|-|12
CATSVSYNEQFF
TGTGCCACCAGTGTTTCCTACAATGAGCAGTTCTTC
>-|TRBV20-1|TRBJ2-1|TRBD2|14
CSADPGLAGGEQFF
TGCAGTGCAGATCCGGGACTAGCTGGGGGTGAGCAGTTCTTC
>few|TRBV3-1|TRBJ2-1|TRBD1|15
CASSRGQGSSDEQFF
TGTGCCAGCAGCCGCGGACAGGGAAGTAGCGATGAGCAGTTCTTC
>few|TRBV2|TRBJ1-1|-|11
CASSGETEAFF
TGTGCCAGCAGTGGCGAGACAGAAGCTTTCTTT
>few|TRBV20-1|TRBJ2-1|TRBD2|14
CSATYPGGRNEQFF
TGCAGTGCTACCTATCCGGGAGGTAGAAATGAGCAGTTCTTC
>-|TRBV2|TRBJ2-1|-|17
CASSTSRSGGSYNEQFF
TGTGCCAGCAGCACCAGCAGGTCCGGCGGGTCCTACAATGAGCAGTTCTTC
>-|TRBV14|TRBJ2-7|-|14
CASSQESLSYEQYF
TGTGCCAGCAGCCAAGAGTCGCTTTCCTACGAGCAGTACTTC
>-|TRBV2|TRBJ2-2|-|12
CASSSDTRRLFF
TGTGCCAGCAGTTCCGACACCCGACGGCTGTTTTTT
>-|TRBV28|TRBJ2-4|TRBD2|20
CASSTMGPTSGGMPKGIQYF
TGTGCCAGCAGTACTATGGGTCCGACTAGCGGGGGCATGCCAAAAGGCATTCAGTACTTC
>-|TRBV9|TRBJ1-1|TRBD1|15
CASSATGARDTEAFF
TGTGCCAGCAGCGCGACAGGGGCCCGGGACACTGAAGCTTTCTTT
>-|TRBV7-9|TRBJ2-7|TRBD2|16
CASSLASGIRIGEQYF
TGTGCCAGCAGCTTAGCTAGCGGGATTCGGATCGGCGAGCAGTACTTC
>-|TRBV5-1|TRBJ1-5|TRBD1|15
CASSLQGGSNQPQHF
TGCGCCAGCAGCTTGCAGGGGGGGAGCAATCAGCCCCAGCATTTT
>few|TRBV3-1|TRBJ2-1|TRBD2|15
CASSPRLAGANEQFF
TGTGCCAGCAGCCCCCGACTAGCGGGAGCGAATGAGCAGTTCTTC
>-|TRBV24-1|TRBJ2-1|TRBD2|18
CATSDSRVTSGRANEQFF
TGTGCCACCAGTGATAGTAGGGTAACTAGCGGGAGGGCAAATGAGCAGTTCTTC
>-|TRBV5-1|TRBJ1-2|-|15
CASSLAEGGIYGYTF
TGCGCCAGCAGCTTGGCCGAAGGGGGTATCTATGGCTACACCTTC
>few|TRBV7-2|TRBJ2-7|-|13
CASSWTPVSEQYF
TGTGCCAGCAGCTGGACACCAGTCTCCGAGCAGTACTTC
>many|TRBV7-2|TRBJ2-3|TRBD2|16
CASSIGLAGVIDTQYF
TGTGCCAGCAGCATCGGACTAGCGGGAGTTATAGATACGCAGTATTTT